Listed below are T cell receptor beta chains from one sample, sequenced in a study of control samples from healthy donors and cancer patients. Profiling relied on immunoSEQ multiplex PCR, and the TCRdb table lists in-frame clones only, not all of them. The sample yields roughly 120,000 clones, around 92% seen once. Source material: blood. All receptors come from a man aged 45-65 years in good health. Both conserved end residues are part of each CDR3. The D gene is left open where the match is weak. Some rows have no size entry. The others give once, few or many, or a class for an expanded clone.

abundance: NA; d_gene: TRBD1; j_gene: TRBJ2-7; v_gene: TRBV4-1; CDR3aa: CASSQELNRGIYEQYF; CDR3nt: TGCGCCAGCAGCCAAGAATTGAACAGGGGGATTTACGAGCAGTACTTC
abundance: NA; d_gene: NA; j_gene: TRBJ2-1; v_gene: TRBV3-1/TRBV3-2; CDR3aa: CASSQDGDRPYNEQFF; CDR3nt: TGTGCCAGCAGCCAAGATGGAGACAGACCCTACAATGAGCAGTTCTTC
abundance: NA; d_gene: NA; j_gene: TRBJ2-2; v_gene: TRBV3-1/TRBV3-2; CDR3aa: CASSQGGATGELFF; CDR3nt: TGTGCCAGCAGCCAAGGTGGTGCTACCGGGGAGCTGTTTTTT
abundance: NA; d_gene: NA; j_gene: TRBJ1-3; v_gene: TRBV7-2; CDR3aa: CASSLESRPEGNTIYF; CDR3nt: TGTGCCAGCAGCTTAGAGTCTCGCCCGGAGGGAAACACCATATATTTT
abundance: once; d_gene: NA; j_gene: TRBJ1-6; v_gene: TRBV10-1; CDR3aa: CASSESRLSYNSPLHF; CDR3nt: TGCGCCAGCAGTGAGTCAAGGTTAAGCTATAATTCACCCCTCCACTTT
abundance: NA; d_gene: NA; j_gene: TRBJ1-2; v_gene: TRBV27; CDR3aa: CASSSGLLHGYTF; CDR3nt: TGTGCCAGCAGTTCGGGGCTTTTGCATGGCTACACCTTC
abundance: NA; d_gene: NA; j_gene: TRBJ2-4; v_gene: TRBV5-1; CDR3aa: CASSLGTQNIQYF; CDR3nt: TGCGCCAGCAGCTTGGGGACCCAGAACATTCAGTACTTC
abundance: NA; d_gene: NA; j_gene: TRBJ1-1; v_gene: TRBV30; CDR3aa: CAWSQGRDTEAFF; CDR3nt: TGTGCCTGGAGTCAGGGGAGGGACACTGAAGCTTTCTTT
abundance: NA; d_gene: NA; j_gene: TRBJ1-6; v_gene: TRBV19; CDR3aa: CASSIGNNSPLHF; CDR3nt: TGTGCCAGTAGTATAGGGAATAATTCACCCCTCCACTTT
abundance: NA; d_gene: NA; j_gene: TRBJ1-5; v_gene: TRBV27; CDR3aa: CASSSLDGTYSNQPQHF; CDR3nt: TGTGCCAGCAGTTCCCTGGACGGAACCTATAGCAATCAGCCCCAGCATTTT
abundance: once; d_gene: NA; j_gene: TRBJ1-3; v_gene: TRBV21-1; CDR3aa: CASIQSPHSGNTIYF; CDR3nt: TGTGCCAGCATACAAAGTCCCCACTCTGGAAACACCATATATTTT
abundance: NA; d_gene: NA; j_gene: TRBJ2-3; v_gene: TRBV19; CDR3aa: CASSIGQFTDTQYF; CDR3nt: TGTGCCAGTAGTATAGGACAGTTCACAGATACGCAGTATTTT
abundance: NA; d_gene: NA; j_gene: TRBJ2-3; v_gene: TRBV2; CDR3aa: CASREQGRGTDTQYF; CDR3nt: TGTGCCAGCAGAGAACAGGGTCGGGGCACAGATACGCAGTATTTT
abundance: NA; d_gene: TRBD1; j_gene: TRBJ1-2; v_gene: TRBV6-5; CDR3aa: CASSYLRQGKNYGYTF; CDR3nt: TGTGCCAGCAGTTATCTCCGACAGGGAAAAAACTATGGCTACACCTTC
abundance: NA; d_gene: NA; j_gene: TRBJ1-5; v_gene: TRBV27; CDR3aa: CASSTASNQPQHF; CDR3nt: TGTGCCAGCAGTACAGCCAGCAATCAGCCCCAGCATTTT
abundance: NA; d_gene: NA; j_gene: TRBJ1-1; v_gene: TRBV10-2; CDR3aa: CASSESGRGNTEAFF; CDR3nt: TGCGCCAGCAGTGAGTCGGGCAGGGGTAACACTGAAGCTTTCTTT
abundance: NA; d_gene: TRBD2; j_gene: TRBJ2-5; v_gene: TRBV7-2; CDR3aa: CASSWSGTSGQETQYF; CDR3nt: TGTGCCAGCAGCTGGTCCGGGACTAGCGGTCAAGAGACCCAGTACTTC
abundance: NA; d_gene: TRBD1; j_gene: TRBJ1-5; v_gene: TRBV2; CDR3aa: CASRGQGNQPQHF; CDR3nt: TGTGCCAGCAGGGGACAGGGCAATCAGCCCCAGCATTTT
abundance: NA; d_gene: TRBD1; j_gene: TRBJ2-2; v_gene: TRBV6-5; CDR3aa: CAARTGGIGELFF; CDR3nt: TGTGCCGCGCGGACAGGGGGCATCGGGGAGCTGTTTTTT
abundance: few; d_gene: TRBD1; j_gene: TRBJ1-1; v_gene: TRBV7-2; CDR3aa: CASSPTGIGAAFF; CDR3nt: TGTGCCAGCAGCCCGACAGGGATCGGTGCAGCTTTCTTT
abundance: NA; d_gene: TRBD2; j_gene: TRBJ2-1; v_gene: TRBV5-1; CDR3aa: CASSLMGGGANEQFF; CDR3nt: TGCGCCAGCAGCTTAATGGGCGGGGGGGCGAATGAGCAGTTCTTC
abundance: NA; d_gene: NA; j_gene: TRBJ1-1; v_gene: TRBV6-5; CDR3aa: CASTGRMNTEAFF; CDR3nt: TGTGCCAGCACGGGACGTATGAACACTGAAGCTTTCTTT
abundance: NA; d_gene: TRBD1; j_gene: TRBJ1-1; v_gene: TRBV3-1/TRBV3-2; CDR3aa: CASSQDGDRAAFF; CDR3nt: TGTGCCAGCAGCCAAGACGGAGACAGGGCGGCTTTCTTT
abundance: NA; d_gene: NA; j_gene: TRBJ1-2; v_gene: TRBV15; CDR3aa: CATSREGVGYGYTF; CDR3nt: TGTGCCACCAGCAGAGAAGGGGTCGGCTATGGCTACACCTTC
abundance: once; d_gene: TRBD1; j_gene: TRBJ2-7; v_gene: TRBV5-1; CDR3aa: CASSATGDRVYEQYF; CDR3nt: TGCGCCAGCAGCGCAACAGGGGACAGGGTCTACGAGCAGTACTTC
abundance: NA; d_gene: TRBD1; j_gene: TRBJ1-4; v_gene: TRBV9; CDR3aa: CASPLRGQGATNEKLFF; CDR3nt: TGTGCCAGCCCTCTTAGGGGACAGGGGGCTACTAATGAAAAACTGTTTTTT
abundance: NA; d_gene: NA; j_gene: TRBJ2-3; v_gene: TRBV7-6; CDR3aa: CASSFGPSTDTQYF; CDR3nt: TGTGCCAGCAGCTTTGGACCTAGCACAGATACGCAGTATTTT
abundance: NA; d_gene: NA; j_gene: TRBJ1-1; v_gene: TRBV6-5; CDR3aa: CASSSPTGRNTEAFF; CDR3nt: TGTGCCAGCAGTTCTCCCACAGGGAGGAACACTGAAGCTTTCTTT
abundance: NA; d_gene: NA; j_gene: TRBJ2-1; v_gene: TRBV29-1; CDR3aa: CSVGGTGRGNEQFF; CDR3nt: TGCAGCGTTGGGGGGACCGGGCGGGGCAATGAGCAGTTCTTC
abundance: NA; d_gene: TRBD1; j_gene: TRBJ1-6; v_gene: TRBV3-1/TRBV3-2; CDR3aa: CASSRWTGDNSPLHF; CDR3nt: TGTGCCAGCAGTCGATGGACAGGGGATAATTCACCCCTCCACTTT
abundance: NA; d_gene: NA; j_gene: TRBJ2-1; v_gene: TRBV5-4; CDR3aa: CASSFGSRGNEQFF; CDR3nt: TGTGCCAGCAGCTTCGGGTCTAGGGGGAATGAGCAGTTCTTC
abundance: once; d_gene: TRBD2; j_gene: TRBJ2-3; v_gene: TRBV5-8; CDR3aa: CASSLGAGRGIAEPTDTQYF; CDR3nt: TGTGCCAGCAGCTTGGGAGCGGGACGTGGAATAGCCGAGCCCACAGATACGCAGTATTTT
abundance: once; d_gene: NA; j_gene: TRBJ2-2; v_gene: TRBV11-3; CDR3aa: CASSSAGELFF; CDR3nt: TGTGCCAGCAGCTCCGCCGGGGAGCTGTTTTTT
abundance: NA; d_gene: TRBD1; j_gene: TRBJ2-7; v_gene: TRBV5-3; CDR3aa: CARRSHRGRSYEQYF; CDR3nt: TGTGCCAGAAGGTCACACAGGGGGAGGTCCTACGAGCAGTACTTC
abundance: NA; d_gene: TRBD1; j_gene: TRBJ1-2; v_gene: TRBV18; CDR3aa: CASSPGQGYYGYTF; CDR3nt: TGTGCCAGCTCACCGGGACAGGGGTACTATGGCTACACCTTC
abundance: NA; d_gene: NA; j_gene: TRBJ2-3; v_gene: TRBV5-1; CDR3aa: CASSLAPGHTDTQYF; CDR3nt: TGCGCCAGCAGCTTGGCCCCCGGGCACACAGATACGCAGTATTTT
abundance: once; d_gene: NA; j_gene: TRBJ2-5; v_gene: TRBV7-6; CDR3aa: CASSWNQETQYF; CDR3nt: TGTGCCAGCAGCTGGAACCAAGAGACCCAGTACTTC
abundance: NA; d_gene: NA; j_gene: TRBJ2-1; v_gene: TRBV5-3; CDR3aa: CARTPSHITSYNEQFF; CDR3nt: TGTGCCAGAACCCCATCCCACATCACTTCCTACAATGAGCAGTTCTTC
abundance: NA; d_gene: TRBD1; j_gene: TRBJ2-6; v_gene: TRBV7-2; CDR3aa: CASSLGQPLSGANVLTF; CDR3nt: TGTGCCAGCAGCTTGGGACAGCCTCTCTCTGGGGCCAACGTCCTGACTTTC
abundance: NA; d_gene: NA; j_gene: TRBJ1-1; v_gene: TRBV5-4; CDR3aa: CASSLLMAPMNTEAFF; CDR3nt: TGTGCCAGCAGCTTGTTGATGGCACCCATGAACACTGAAGCTTTCTTT
abundance: NA; d_gene: NA; j_gene: TRBJ2-5; v_gene: TRBV4-1; CDR3aa: CASSQNRRETQYF; CDR3nt: TGCGCCAGCAGCCAAAACCGGAGGGAGACCCAGTACTTC
abundance: NA; d_gene: NA; j_gene: TRBJ1-1; v_gene: TRBV6-6; CDR3aa: CASSYGRMNTEAFF; CDR3nt: TGTGCCAGCAGTTACGGCAGAATGAACACTGAAGCTTTCTTT
abundance: few; d_gene: NA; j_gene: TRBJ1-2; v_gene: TRBV18; CDR3aa: CASSPESAEDYGYTF; CDR3nt: TGTGCCAGCTCACCGGAGAGTGCGGAGGACTATGGCTACACCTTC
abundance: NA; d_gene: TRBD1; j_gene: TRBJ1-2; v_gene: TRBV7-6; CDR3aa: CASSLASSWQGAYGYTF; CDR3nt: TGTGCCAGCAGCTTAGCTTCGTCCTGGCAGGGGGCCTATGGCTACACCTTC
abundance: NA; d_gene: NA; j_gene: TRBJ1-1; v_gene: TRBV2; CDR3aa: CASSVLNTEAFF; CDR3nt: TGTGCCAGCAGTGTCCTGAACACTGAAGCTTTCTTT
abundance: NA; d_gene: TRBD2; j_gene: TRBJ2-3; v_gene: TRBV5-1; CDR3aa: CASSHSGGALDTQYF; CDR3nt: TGCGCCAGCAGCCATAGCGGGGGGGCCTTAGATACGCAGTATTTT
abundance: NA; d_gene: NA; j_gene: TRBJ1-6; v_gene: TRBV24-1; CDR3aa: CATSDARQLSPLHF; CDR3nt: TGTGCCACCAGTGATGCTCGACAACTTTCACCCCTCCACTTT
abundance: NA; d_gene: TRBD1; j_gene: TRBJ2-7; v_gene: TRBV6-2/TRBV6-3; CDR3aa: CASSYLTGRDEQYF; CDR3nt: TGTGCCAGCAGTTACTTGACAGGGCGCGACGAGCAGTACTTC
abundance: NA; d_gene: TRBD2; j_gene: TRBJ2-7; v_gene: TRBV9; CDR3aa: CASSVGGLAGYEQYF; CDR3nt: TGTGCCAGCAGCGTAGGGGGGCTAGCGGGCTACGAGCAGTACTTC
abundance: NA; d_gene: NA; j_gene: TRBJ2-3; v_gene: TRBV11-2; CDR3aa: CASSLRGSETDTQYF; CDR3nt: TGTGCCAGCAGCTTACGAGGTTCGGAGACAGATACGCAGTATTTT
abundance: NA; d_gene: NA; j_gene: TRBJ2-5; v_gene: TRBV20-1; CDR3aa: CSASFETQYF; CDR3nt: TGCAGTGCCAGTTTCGAGACCCAGTACTTC
abundance: NA; d_gene: TRBD1; j_gene: TRBJ2-7; v_gene: TRBV2; CDR3aa: CAVDRGNEQYF; CDR3nt: TGTGCCGTCGACAGGGGTAACGAGCAGTACTTC
abundance: NA; d_gene: NA; j_gene: TRBJ1-1; v_gene: TRBV30; CDR3aa: CAWSVGVWNTEAFF; CDR3nt: TGTGCCTGGAGTGTAGGAGTTTGGAACACTGAAGCTTTCTTT
abundance: NA; d_gene: NA; j_gene: TRBJ1-1; v_gene: TRBV5-6; CDR3aa: CASSLVPSGYTEAFF; CDR3nt: TGTGCCAGCAGCTTGGTCCCTTCAGGGTACACTGAAGCTTTCTTT